Sequencing of this T cell receptor beta chain was carried out in a study of cytomegalovirus exposure and HLA in healthy donors. Overall study: Both the roughly 120 validation repertoires and the 666 first-cohort repertoires used the same platform, as reported by a later analysis.

Libraries were prepared by immunoSEQ multiplex PCR; TCRdb keeps only in-frame clonotypes and omits some of them. The sample includes hundreds of thousands of clones, 80% to 90% of them seen just once. Study results and limitations: Cytomegalovirus association was assigned to 170 or so TCR beta chains.

For this clone: Its antigen is as yet unknown.

Unmatched junction bases numbered 14, after V lost 0 bases and J lost 4 bases. Per the germline V gene, CDR1 is MGHRA and CDR2 is YSYEKL. The CDR3 totals 18 residues. The gene calls are TRBV4-1 and TRBJ2-7; TRBD2 matches 8 bases. Sequenced: PBMCs. The sequence derives from a woman in her late teens or twenties in good health and CMV-seronegative. The CDR3 loop reads CASSQDIGIAGYLYEQYF. The CDR3 DNA reads TGCGCCAGCAGCCAAGATATTGGGATAGCGGGGTATTTATACGAGCAGTACTTC.